The text below deals with one T cell receptor (beta chain). In the original analysis: Amplification of reference gene primers provided the estimated nucleated cell counts. The table came from immunoSEQ multiplex PCR; TCRdb's copy has only in-frame clones and leaves some out. V and J calls and clone size come straight from that table; D and trimming were deduced from the DNA. The table includes some 27,000 clones, approximately 90% detected once. V was pared by 2 bases and J by 2 bases, with 9 bases of the junction left unmatched. This CDR3 contains 17 residues. CDR1 LNHDA and CDR2 SQIVND come from the germline V gene (reference sequence). The sample originates from a study of blood T cell repertoires in COVID-19. Study-level information: Sites across the United States, Italy and Spain contributed samples from acute and convalescent COVID-19. Sample material is recorded as cDNA or gDNA derived from T cells, B-cell-depleted T cells, or PBMCs.

The chain links TRBV19 to TRBJ2-5; 9 bases agree with TRBD2. The sequence was obtained from a human donor in a cohort sampled during active COVID-19. Sequenced material: peripheral blood. The CDR3 region is CASSITYGGGAQETQYF. The CDR3 DNA is TGTGCCAGTAGTATAACTTACGGCGGGGGGGCTCAAGAGACCCAGTACTTC. Full variable domain (remainder filled in from reference TRBV19 and TRBJ2-5): DGGITQSPKYLFRKEGQNVTLSCEQNLNHDAMYWYRQDPGQGLRLIYYSQIVNDFQKGDIAEGYSVSREKKESFPLTVTSAQKNPTAFYLCASSITYGGGAQETQYFGPGTRLLVL.